This T cell receptor (beta chain) was retrieved from a study of OX40 agonist ivuxolimab in advanced cancers. General observations from the study: Among the lowest peripheral clonal expansion occurred in 0.1-3.0 mg/kg partial responders.

For this clone: Its antigen is still unknown.

Germline-derived CDR1 and CDR2 are SGHTA and FQGTGA. The CDR3 spans 13 residues. Trimming shortened V by 1 base and J by 1 base, and 4 bases separated the two germline ends. The data were produced by immunoSEQ multiplex PCR, yet TCRdb's version contains in-frame clones alone and is incomplete. The table records more than 90,000 clones, roughly 83% of them present only once. This TCR was recovered from an adult with an advanced solid tumor such as melanoma, head and neck, liver or kidney cancer. The chain links TRBV7-3 to TRBJ1-1; unclear D gene. Sequenced material: CD4+ or CD8+ T cells sorted from blood, taken in a trial of the OX40 agonist ivuxolimab. The CDR3 sequence: CASSLNQNTEAFF. The CDR3, as DNA: TGTGCCAGCAGCTTAAACCAGAACACTGAAGCTTTCTTT.